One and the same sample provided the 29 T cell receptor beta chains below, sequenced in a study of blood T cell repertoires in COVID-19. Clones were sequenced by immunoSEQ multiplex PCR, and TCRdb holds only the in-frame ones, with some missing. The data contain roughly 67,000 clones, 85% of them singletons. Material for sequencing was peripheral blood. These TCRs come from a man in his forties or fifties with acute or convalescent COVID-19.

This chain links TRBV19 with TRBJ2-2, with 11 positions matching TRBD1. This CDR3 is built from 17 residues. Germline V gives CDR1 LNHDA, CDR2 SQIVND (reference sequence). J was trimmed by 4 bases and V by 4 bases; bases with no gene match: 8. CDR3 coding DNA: TGTGCCAGTAGTACCGGACAGGGGGCGCTGAGCACCGGGGAGCTGTTTTTT. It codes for CASSTGQGALSTGELFF.

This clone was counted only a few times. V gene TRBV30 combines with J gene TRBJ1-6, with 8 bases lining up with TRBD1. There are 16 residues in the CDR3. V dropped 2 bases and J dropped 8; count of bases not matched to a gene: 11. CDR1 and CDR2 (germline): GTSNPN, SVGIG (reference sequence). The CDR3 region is CAWSLWGLTGDSPLHF. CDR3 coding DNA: TGTGCCTGGAGTCTGTGGGGATTGACAGGGGATTCACCCCTCCACTTT.

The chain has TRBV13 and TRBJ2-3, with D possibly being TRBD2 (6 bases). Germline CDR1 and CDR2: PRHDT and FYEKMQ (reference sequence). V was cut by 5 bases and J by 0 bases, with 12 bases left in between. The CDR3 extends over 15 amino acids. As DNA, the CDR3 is TGTGCCAGCAGCACGGGACTCACTAGCACAGATACGCAGTATTTT. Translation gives CASSTGLTSTDTQYF.

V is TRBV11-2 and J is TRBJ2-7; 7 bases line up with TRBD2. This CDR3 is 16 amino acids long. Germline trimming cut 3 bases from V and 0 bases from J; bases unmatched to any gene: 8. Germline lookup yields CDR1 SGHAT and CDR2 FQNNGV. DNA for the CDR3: TGTGCCAGCAGCTTCGCCCTCGGGGGGAACTCCTACGAGCAGTACTTC. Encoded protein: CASSFALGGNSYEQYF.

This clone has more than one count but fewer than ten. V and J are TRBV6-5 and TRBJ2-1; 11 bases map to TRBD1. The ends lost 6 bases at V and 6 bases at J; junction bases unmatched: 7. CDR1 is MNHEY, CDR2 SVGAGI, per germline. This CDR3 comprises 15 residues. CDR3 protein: CASRLGQGALNEQFF. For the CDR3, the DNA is TGTGCCAGCAGACTCGGACAGGGGGCCCTCAATGAGCAGTTCTTC.

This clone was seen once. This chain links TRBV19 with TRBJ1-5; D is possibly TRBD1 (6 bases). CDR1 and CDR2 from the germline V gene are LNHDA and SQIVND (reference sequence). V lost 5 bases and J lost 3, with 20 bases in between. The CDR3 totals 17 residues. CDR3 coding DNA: TGTGCCAGTAGTCCCCTGGGACAAAATGGCCTCAATCAGCCCCAGCATTTT. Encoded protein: CASSPLGQNGLNQPQHF. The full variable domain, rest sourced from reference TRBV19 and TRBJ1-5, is DGGITQSPKYLFRKEGQNVTLSCEQNLNHDAMYWYRQDPGQGLRLIYYSQIVNDFQKGDIAEGYSVSREKKESFPLTVTSAQKNPTAFYLCASSPLGQNGLNQPQHFGDGTRLSIL.

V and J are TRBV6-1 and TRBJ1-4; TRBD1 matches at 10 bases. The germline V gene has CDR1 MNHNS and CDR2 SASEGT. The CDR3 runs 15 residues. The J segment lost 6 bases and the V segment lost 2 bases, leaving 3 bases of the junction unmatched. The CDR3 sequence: CASSERGTGDEKLFF. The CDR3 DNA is TGTGCCAGCAGTGAAAGAGGGACAGGGGATGAAAAACTGTTTTTT.

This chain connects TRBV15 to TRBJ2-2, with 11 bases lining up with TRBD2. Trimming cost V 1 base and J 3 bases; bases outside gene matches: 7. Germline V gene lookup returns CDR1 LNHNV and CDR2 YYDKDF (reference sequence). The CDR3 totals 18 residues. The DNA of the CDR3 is TGTGCCACCAGCAGAGCTCCGGGACTAGCGGAATACACCGGGGAGCTGTTTTTT. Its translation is CATSRAPGLAEYTGELFF.

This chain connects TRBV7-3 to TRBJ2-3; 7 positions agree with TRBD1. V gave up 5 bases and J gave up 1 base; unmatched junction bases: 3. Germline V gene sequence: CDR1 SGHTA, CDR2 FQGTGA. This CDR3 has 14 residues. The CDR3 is CASSAGTGTDTQYF. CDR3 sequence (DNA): TGTGCCAGCAGCGCCGGGACAGGCACAGATACGCAGTATTTT.

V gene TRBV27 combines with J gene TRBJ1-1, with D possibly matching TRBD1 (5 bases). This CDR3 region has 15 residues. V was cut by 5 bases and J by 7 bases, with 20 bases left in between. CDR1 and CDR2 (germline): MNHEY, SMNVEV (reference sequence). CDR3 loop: CASSEYRTPEREAFF. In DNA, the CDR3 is TGTGCCAGCAGTGAATACAGGACCCCTGAACGTGAAGCTTTCTTT.

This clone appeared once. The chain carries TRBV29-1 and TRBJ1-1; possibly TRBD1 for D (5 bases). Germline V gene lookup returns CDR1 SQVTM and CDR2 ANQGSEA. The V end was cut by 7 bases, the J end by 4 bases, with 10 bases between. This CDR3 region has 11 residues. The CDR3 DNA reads TGCAGCGCGGGACGGAGCACTGAAGCTTTCTTT. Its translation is CSAGRSTEAFF.

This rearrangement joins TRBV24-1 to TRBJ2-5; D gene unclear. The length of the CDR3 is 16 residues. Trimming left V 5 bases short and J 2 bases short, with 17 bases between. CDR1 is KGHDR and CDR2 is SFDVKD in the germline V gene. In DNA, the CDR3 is TGTGCCACCAGTGGATCTGCTGGCGGCAGACAAGAGACCCAGTACTTC. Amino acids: CATSGSAGGRQETQYF.

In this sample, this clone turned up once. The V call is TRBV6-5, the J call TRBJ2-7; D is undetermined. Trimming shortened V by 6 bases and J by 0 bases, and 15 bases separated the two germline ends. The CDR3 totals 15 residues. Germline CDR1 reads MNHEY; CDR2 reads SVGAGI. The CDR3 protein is CASRIRLSSSYEQYV. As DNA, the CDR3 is TGTGCCAGCAGGATCAGGCTTTCCAGCTCCTACGAGCAGTACGTC.

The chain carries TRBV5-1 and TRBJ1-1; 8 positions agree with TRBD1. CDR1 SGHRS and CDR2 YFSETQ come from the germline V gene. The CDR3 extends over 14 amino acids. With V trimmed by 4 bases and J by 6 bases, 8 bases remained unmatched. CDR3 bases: TGCGCCAGCAGCGTAGGACAGGGTCACGCTGAAGCTTTCTTT. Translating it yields CASSVGQGHAEAFF.

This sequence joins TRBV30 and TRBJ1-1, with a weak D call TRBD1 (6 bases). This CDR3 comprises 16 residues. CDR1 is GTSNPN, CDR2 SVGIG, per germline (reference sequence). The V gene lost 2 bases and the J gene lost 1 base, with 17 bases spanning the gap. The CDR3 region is CAWSPTRDKGNTEAFF. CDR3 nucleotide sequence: TGTGCCTGGAGTCCCACTCGGGACAAGGGGAACACTGAAGCTTTCTTT. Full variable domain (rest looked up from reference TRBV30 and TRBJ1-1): SQTIHQWPATLVQPVGSPLSLECTVEGTSNPNLYWYRQAAGRGLQLLFYSVGIGQISSEVPQNLSASRPQDRQFILSSKKLLLSDSGFYLCAWSPTRDKGNTEAFFGQGTRLTVV.

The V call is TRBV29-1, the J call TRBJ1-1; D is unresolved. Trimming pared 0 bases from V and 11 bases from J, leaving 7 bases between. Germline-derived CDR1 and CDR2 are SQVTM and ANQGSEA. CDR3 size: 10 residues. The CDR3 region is CSVEDLSAFF. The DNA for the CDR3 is TGCAGCGTTGAAGATCTTTCGGCTTTCTTT.

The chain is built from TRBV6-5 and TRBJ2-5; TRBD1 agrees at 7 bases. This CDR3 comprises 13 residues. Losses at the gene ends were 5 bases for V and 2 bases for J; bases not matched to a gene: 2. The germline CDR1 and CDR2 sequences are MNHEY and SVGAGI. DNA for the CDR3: TGTGCCAGCAGTCCGGGACAGCAAGAGACCCAGTACTTC. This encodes CASSPGQQETQYF.

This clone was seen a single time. The DNA of the CDR3 is TGTGCCAGCAGCGTTAGCGGTTACCAAGAGACCCAGTACTTC. This gives the protein CASSVSGYQETQYF. This rearrangement joins TRBV7-8 to TRBJ2-5, with D possibly being TRBD2 (6 bases). Germline CDR1 and CDR2: SGHVS and FQNEAQ. Trimming left V 5 bases short and J 0 bases short, with 10 bases between. The CDR3 is 14 residues long.

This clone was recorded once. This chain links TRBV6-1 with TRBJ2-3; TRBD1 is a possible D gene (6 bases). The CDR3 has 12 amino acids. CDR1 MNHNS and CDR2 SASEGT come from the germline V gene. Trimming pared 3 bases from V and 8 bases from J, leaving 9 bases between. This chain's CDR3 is CASSDMDSTQYF. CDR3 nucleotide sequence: TGTGCCAGCAGTGACATGGACAGTACGCAGTATTTT.

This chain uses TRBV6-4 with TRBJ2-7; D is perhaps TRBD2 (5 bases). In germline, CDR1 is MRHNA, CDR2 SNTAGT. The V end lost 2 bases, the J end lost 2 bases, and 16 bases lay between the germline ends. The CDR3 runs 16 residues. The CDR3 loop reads CASSDPPGKTAYEQYV. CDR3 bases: TGTGCCAGCAGTGACCCCCCCGGGAAGACCGCCTACGAGCAGTACGTC.

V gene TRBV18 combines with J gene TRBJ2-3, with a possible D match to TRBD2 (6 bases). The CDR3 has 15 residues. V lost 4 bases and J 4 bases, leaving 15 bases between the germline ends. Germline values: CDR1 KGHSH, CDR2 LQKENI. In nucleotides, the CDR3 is TGTGCCAGCTCACTTAGACTAGAAGGGGCAGATACGCAGTATTTT. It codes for CASSLRLEGADTQYF.

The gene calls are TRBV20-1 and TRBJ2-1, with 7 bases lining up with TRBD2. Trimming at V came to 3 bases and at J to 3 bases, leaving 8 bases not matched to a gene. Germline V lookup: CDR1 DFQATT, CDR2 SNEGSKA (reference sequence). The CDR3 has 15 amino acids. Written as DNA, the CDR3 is TGCAGTGCTAGTCCCTGGGGGGACTACTACAATGAGCAGTTCTTC. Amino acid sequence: CSASPWGDYYNEQFF.

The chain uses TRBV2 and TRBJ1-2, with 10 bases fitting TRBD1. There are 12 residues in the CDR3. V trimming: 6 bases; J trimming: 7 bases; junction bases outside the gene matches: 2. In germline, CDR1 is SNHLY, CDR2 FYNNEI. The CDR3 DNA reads TGTGCCAGCAGGGACAGGGGGTCTGGCTACACCTTC. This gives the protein CASRDRGSGYTF.

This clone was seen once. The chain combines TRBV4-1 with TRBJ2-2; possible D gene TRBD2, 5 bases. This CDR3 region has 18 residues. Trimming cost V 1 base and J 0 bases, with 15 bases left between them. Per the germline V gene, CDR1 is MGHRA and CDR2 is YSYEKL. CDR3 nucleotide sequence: TGCGCCAGCAGCCAAGTTCCTAGAGCGGTGGCGAACACCGGGGAGCTGTTTTTT. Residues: CASSQVPRAVANTGELFF.

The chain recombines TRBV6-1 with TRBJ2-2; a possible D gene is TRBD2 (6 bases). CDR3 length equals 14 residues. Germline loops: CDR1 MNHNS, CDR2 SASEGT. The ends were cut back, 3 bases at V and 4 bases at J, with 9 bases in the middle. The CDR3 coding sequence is TGTGCCAGCAGTGAGGGACTTGCCACCGGGGAGCTGTTTTTT. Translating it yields CASSEGLATGELFF.

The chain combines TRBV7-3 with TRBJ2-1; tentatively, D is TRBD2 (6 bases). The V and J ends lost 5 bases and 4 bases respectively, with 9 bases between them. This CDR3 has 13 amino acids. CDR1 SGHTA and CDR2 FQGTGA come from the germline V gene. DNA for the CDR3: TGTGCCAGCAGCACGACTAGATACAATGAGCAGTTCTTC. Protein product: CASSTTRYNEQFF.

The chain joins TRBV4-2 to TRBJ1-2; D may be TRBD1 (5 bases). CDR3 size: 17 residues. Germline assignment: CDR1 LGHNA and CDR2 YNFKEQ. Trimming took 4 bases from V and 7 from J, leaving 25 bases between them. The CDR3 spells CASSLSGTPDSLGGYTF. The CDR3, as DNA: TGTGCCAGCAGCCTATCCGGGACTCCCGATTCCCTAGGTGGCTACACCTTC.

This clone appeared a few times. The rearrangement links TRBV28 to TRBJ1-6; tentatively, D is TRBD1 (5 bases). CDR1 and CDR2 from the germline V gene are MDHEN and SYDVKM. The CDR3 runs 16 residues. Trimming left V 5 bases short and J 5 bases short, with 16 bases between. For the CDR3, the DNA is TGTGCCAGCAGTGGGGGAGGAGTGGAGAATAATTCACCCCTCCACTTT. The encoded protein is CASSGGGVENNSPLHF.

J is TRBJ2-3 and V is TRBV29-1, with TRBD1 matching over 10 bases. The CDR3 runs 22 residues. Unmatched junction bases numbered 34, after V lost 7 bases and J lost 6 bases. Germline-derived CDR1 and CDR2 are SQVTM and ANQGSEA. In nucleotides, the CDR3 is TGCAGCGCCCGTAGGGTCAGAAGGGGGACAGGGGAGTCCCTTAGATTCGGGGATACGCAGTATTTT. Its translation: CSARRVRRGTGESLRFGDTQYF.